Given below is one TCR beta chain in context. Its antigen is still unknown. The junction departs from the called germline gene at one end, perhaps through a read error. This sample is drawn from a study of cytomegalovirus exposure and HLA in healthy donors. Regarding the study as a whole: It was reported that TCR beta sequences correctly inferred the HLA-A and HLA-B alleles for most subjects.

The PCR had 60 Vbeta and 13 Jbeta primers. In the study's own analysis: In a later analysis, some 10 million of 83 million or so unique beta chains occurred in at least two donors. The data were produced by immunoSEQ multiplex PCR, yet TCRdb's version contains in-frame clones alone and is incomplete. V, J and clone size derive from that table, while D and trimming were established from the DNA sequence. The sample lists about 160,000 clones; around three quarters were seen once. This CDR3 spans 12 amino acids. The germline CDR1 and CDR2 sequences are SEHNR and FQNEAQ (reference sequence). The sample was PBMCs. This TCR was recovered from a man aged 35 to 55 in good health and CMV-seronegative. The chain is built from TRBV7-9 and TRBJ2-1; no definite D call. The CDR3, as DNA: TGTTCCAGCAGCTTATCCAGCAATGAGCAGTTCTTC. Its translation: CSSSLSSNEQFF.